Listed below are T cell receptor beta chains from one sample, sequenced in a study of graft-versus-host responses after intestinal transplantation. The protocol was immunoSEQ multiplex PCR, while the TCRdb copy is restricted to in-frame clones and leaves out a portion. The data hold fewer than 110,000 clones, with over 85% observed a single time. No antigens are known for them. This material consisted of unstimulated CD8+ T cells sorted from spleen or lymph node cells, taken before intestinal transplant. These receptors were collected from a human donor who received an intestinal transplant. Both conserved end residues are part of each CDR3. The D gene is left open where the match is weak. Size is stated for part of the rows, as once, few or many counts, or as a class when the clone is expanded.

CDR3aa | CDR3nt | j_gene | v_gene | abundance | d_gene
CASSLGQENTGELFF | TGTGCCAGCAGCCTAGGACAGGAGAACACCGGGGAGCTGTTTTTT | TRBJ2-2 | TRBV9 | once | TRBD1
CASRDGQGSEAFF | TGTGCCAGCAGAGATGGACAGGGGAGTGAAGCTTTCTTT | TRBJ1-1 | TRBV6-1 | NA | TRBD1
CASSLLGQGGNSPLHF | TGTGCCAGCAGCTTGCTGGGTCAGGGAGGGAATTCACCCCTCCACTTT | TRBJ1-6 | TRBV7-2 | NA | NA
CASSQGSAPDQIF | TGCGCCAGCAGCCAAGGGTCCGCCCCGGATCAGATCTTC | TRBJ2-1 | TRBV4-1 | once | NA
CASSPPHF | TGCGCCAGCAGCCCCCCCCATTTT | TRBJ1-3 | TRBV5-1 | NA | NA
CASSLEEGDTQYF | TGTGCCAGCAGCTTAGAGGAAGGGGATACGCAGTATTTT | TRBJ2-3 | TRBV7-6 | NA | NA
CASSPTAYEQYF | TGTGCCAGCAGCCCCACCGCCTACGAACAGTACTTC | TRBJ2-7 | TRBV7-9 | NA | NA
CASSVAEVGQRGTDTQYF | TGTGCCAGCAGCGTAGCTGAAGTGGGACAGAGGGGCACAGATACGCAGTATTTT | TRBJ2-3 | TRBV9 | NA | TRBD1
CASLQGATNEKLFF | TGTGCCAGCCTACAGGGCGCAACTAATGAAAAACTGTTTTTT | TRBJ1-4 | TRBV15 | NA | NA
CASSTRNEQFF | TGTGCCAGCAGCACCCGCAATGAGCAGTTCTTC | TRBJ2-1 | TRBV7-9 | NA | NA
CASSETTGLRNQPQHF | TGTGCCAGCAGCGAAACGACAGGGTTAAGGAATCAGCCCCAGCATTTT | TRBJ1-5 | TRBV7-2 | NA | TRBD1